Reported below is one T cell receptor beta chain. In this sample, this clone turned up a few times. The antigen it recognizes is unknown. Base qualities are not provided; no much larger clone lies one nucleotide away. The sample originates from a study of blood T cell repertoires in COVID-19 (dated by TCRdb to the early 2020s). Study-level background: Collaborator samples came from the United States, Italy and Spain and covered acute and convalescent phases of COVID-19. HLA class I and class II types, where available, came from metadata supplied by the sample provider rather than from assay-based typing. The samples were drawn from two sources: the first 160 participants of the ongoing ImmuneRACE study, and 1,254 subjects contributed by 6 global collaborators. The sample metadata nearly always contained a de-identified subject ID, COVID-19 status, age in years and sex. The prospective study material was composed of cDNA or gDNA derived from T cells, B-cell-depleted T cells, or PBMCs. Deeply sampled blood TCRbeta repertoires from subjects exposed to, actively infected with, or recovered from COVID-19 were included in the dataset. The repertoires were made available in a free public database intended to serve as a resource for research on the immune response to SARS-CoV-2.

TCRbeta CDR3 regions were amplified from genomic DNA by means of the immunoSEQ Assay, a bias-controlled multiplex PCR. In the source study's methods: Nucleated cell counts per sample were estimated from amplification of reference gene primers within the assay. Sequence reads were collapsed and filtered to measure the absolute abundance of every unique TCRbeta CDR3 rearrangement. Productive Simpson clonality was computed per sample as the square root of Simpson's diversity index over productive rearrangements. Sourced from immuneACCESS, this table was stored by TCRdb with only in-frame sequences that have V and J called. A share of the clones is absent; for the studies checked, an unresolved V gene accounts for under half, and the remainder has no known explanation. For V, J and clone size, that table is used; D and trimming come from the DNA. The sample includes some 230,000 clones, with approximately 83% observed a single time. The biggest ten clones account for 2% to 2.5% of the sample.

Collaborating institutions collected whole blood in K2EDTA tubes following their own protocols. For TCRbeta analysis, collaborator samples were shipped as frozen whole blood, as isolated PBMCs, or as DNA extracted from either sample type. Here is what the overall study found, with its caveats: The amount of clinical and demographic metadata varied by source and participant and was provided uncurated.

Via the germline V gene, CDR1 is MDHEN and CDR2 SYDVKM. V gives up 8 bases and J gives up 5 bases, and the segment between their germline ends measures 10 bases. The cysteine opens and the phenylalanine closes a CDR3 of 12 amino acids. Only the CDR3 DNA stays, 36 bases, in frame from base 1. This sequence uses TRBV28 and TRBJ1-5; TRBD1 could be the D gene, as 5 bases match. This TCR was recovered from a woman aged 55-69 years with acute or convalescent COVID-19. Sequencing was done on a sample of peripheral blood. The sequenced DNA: TGTGCCAGCGGAAGGGGCGATCAGCCCCAGCATTTT. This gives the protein CASGRGDQPQHF.